Following are 26 T cell receptor beta chains from one sample sequenced in a study of graft-versus-host responses after intestinal transplantation. Using immunoSEQ multiplex PCR, the repertoire was profiled, and TCRdb retains in-frame clones only, with some absent. This table holds about 91,000 clones, around 93% found once. Their cognate antigens are unknown. The sequencing here drew on unstimulated CD4+ T cells sorted from spleen or lymph node cells, taken before transplant. These TCRs come from a human donor who was the organ donor for an intestinal transplant.

This chain connects TRBV7-8 to TRBJ2-7; the match to TRBD2 covers 10 bases. Germline trimming cut 1 base from V and 3 bases from J; bases unmatched to any gene: 12. The CDR3 runs 18 residues. CDR1 and CDR2 from the germline V gene are SGHVS and FQNEAQ. CDR3 sequence reads: CASSLGATSGKSFYEQYF. The CDR3 nucleotides are TGTGCCAGCAGCTTAGGGGCTACTAGCGGGAAAAGTTTCTACGAGCAGTACTTC.

The chain links TRBV27 to TRBJ2-1; D remains ambiguous. V was trimmed by 2 bases and J by 7 bases, leaving 6 bases between them. Germline loops: CDR1 MNHEY, CDR2 SMNVEV (reference sequence). This CDR3 spans 12 amino acids. The CDR3 spells CASSLLENEQFF. DNA of the CDR3: TGTGCCAGCAGTTTACTAGAAAATGAGCAGTTCTTC.

CDR3 nucleotide sequence: TGCGCCAGCAGCTCAGGAGACAGGGCACTTTACGGCACTGAAGCTTTCTTT. It codes for CASSSGDRALYGTEAFF. The gene calls are TRBV5-1 and TRBJ1-1, with 7 bases matching TRBD1. Germline trimming cut 3 bases from V and 4 bases from J; bases unmatched to any gene: 15. Germline loops: CDR1 SGHRS, CDR2 YFSETQ. The CDR3 consists of 17 residues.

Concerning this clone: The sample has other DNA sequences that encode this CDR3 too. The V call is TRBV5-1, the J call TRBJ1-1; D remains ambiguous. The V gene's germline CDR1 is SGHRS and CDR2 YFSETQ. V dropped 0 bases and J dropped 0 bases, with 6 bases sitting between them. The CDR3 sequence is 14 residues long. CDR3 residues: CASSLGGMNTEAFF. The CDR3 DNA reads as TGCGCCAGCAGCTTGGGAGGGATGAACACTGAAGCTTTCTTT. Combining the CDR3 with reference TRBV5-1 and TRBJ1-1 gives the whole variable domain KAGVTQTPRYLIKTRGQQVTLSCSPISGHRSVSWYQQTPGQGLQFLFEYFSETQRNKGNFPGRFSGRQFSNSRSEMNVSTLELGDSALYLCASSLGGMNTEAFFGQGTRLTVV.

The chain couples TRBV28 to TRBJ1-2; weak D call: TRBD1 (6 bases). Trimming removed 8 bases at V and 4 bases at J, with 20 bases between. This CDR3 spans 15 amino acids. Per germline, CDR1 MDHEN and CDR2 SYDVKM. Written as DNA, the CDR3 is TGTGCCAGCCGGCGGGGGCCCGATCCGAGCTATGGCTACACCTTC. Translating it yields CASRRGPDPSYGYTF.

The chain recombines TRBV25-1 with TRBJ1-6, with a weak D call TRBD1 (6 bases). The CDR3 consists of 14 residues. Germline CDR1 is MGHDK and CDR2 is SYGVNS. Trimming took 10 bases from V and 7 from J, leaving 17 bases between them. CDR3 amino acids: CATKRNQGNSPLHF. The CDR3, as DNA: TGTGCCACCAAGAGAAACCAGGGGAATTCACCCCTCCACTTT.

This clone has just one count. This sequence joins TRBV25-1 and TRBJ1-2, with D maybe TRBD1 (5 bases). The CDR3 has 12 residues. V gave up 5 bases and J gave up 2 bases, with 6 bases separating them. Germline CDR1 and CDR2: MGHDK and SYGVNS. This chain's CDR3 is CASSRQNYGYTF. For the CDR3, the DNA is TGTGCCAGCAGTCGACAGAACTATGGCTACACCTTC.

The chain carries TRBV28 and TRBJ1-2; 8 nucleotides agree with TRBD1. Per germline, CDR1 MDHEN and CDR2 SYDVKM. V gave up 4 bases and J gave up 10 bases; unmatched junction bases: 14. This CDR3 is 15 amino acids long. CDR3 DNA sequence: TGTGCCAGCAGTTCCCCCCGGGACAGGCTAAGTACCTACACCTTC. Its protein product is CASSSPRDRLSTYTF.

The chain joins TRBV29-1 to TRBJ2-1, with a weak D call TRBD2 (6 bases). The length of the CDR3 is 13 residues. The ends were cut back, 3 bases at V and 5 bases at J, with 11 bases in the middle. Germline V gene lookup returns CDR1 SQVTM and CDR2 ANQGSEA. DNA for the CDR3: TGCAGCGTTGATTGGAGGGCCCACAATGAGCAGTTCTTC. Residues: CSVDWRAHNEQFF.

The chain uses TRBV4-2 and TRBJ2-7; unclear D gene. Germline V gene sequence: CDR1 LGHNA, CDR2 YNFKEQ. The CDR3 extends over 14 amino acids. V was cut by 0 bases and J by 2 bases, with 8 bases left in between. CDR3 sequence reads: CASSQERRAYEQYF. The CDR3 DNA reads as TGTGCCAGCAGCCAAGAACGACGGGCCTACGAGCAGTACTTC.

This clone was seen once. The chain joins TRBV19 to TRBJ1-2, with a possible D match to TRBD1 (6 bases). Germline CDR1 LNHDA, CDR2 SQIVND (reference sequence). V was trimmed by 0 bases and J by 4 bases, leaving 9 bases between them. The CDR3 totals 14 residues. The CDR3 is CASSIDQQGYGYTF. CDR3 DNA: TGTGCCAGTAGTATAGATCAACAGGGCTATGGCTACACCTTC.

V and J are TRBV6-5 and TRBJ2-3, with 7 nucleotides matching TRBD1. J gave up 1 base and V 3 bases, and 1 base lay outside the gene matches. The CDR3 has 14 residues. CDR1 is MNHEY, CDR2 SVGAGI, per germline. CDR3 residues: CASSYRGRTDTQYF. The DNA for the CDR3 is TGTGCCAGCAGTTATAGGGGGCGCACAGATACGCAGTATTTT.

The rearrangement uses TRBV18 and TRBJ1-1; D gene unclear. Trimming took off 2 bases at V and 7 bases at J, with 14 bases between the two ends. From germline, CDR1 is KGHSH and CDR2 LQKENI. There are 14 residues in the CDR3. In DNA form, the CDR3 reads TGTGCCAGCTCACCATACCAGAATTCCATTGAAGCTTTCTTT. It yields the protein CASSPYQNSIEAFF.

This chain links TRBV29-1 with TRBJ1-2, with D maybe TRBD1 (5 bases). The CDR3 runs 12 residues. Per germline, CDR1 SQVTM and CDR2 ANQGSEA. V lost 6 bases and J lost 0, with 8 bases in between. The CDR3 here is CSVGGANYGYTF. CDR3 bases: TGCAGCGTGGGGGGGGCTAACTATGGCTACACCTTC.

V usage is TRBV28 and J usage is TRBJ1-1; no clear D. The CDR3 extends over 13 amino acids. Looked up from germline, CDR1 is MDHEN and CDR2 is SYDVKM. V was trimmed by 10 bases and J by 6 bases, leaving 18 bases between them. The CDR3 nucleotides read TGTGCCACTCGGTTGGCAGGCCTGTCTGAAGCTTTCTTT. Amino acid sequence: CATRLAGLSEAFF.

As concerns this clone: An end of the junction differs from the germline gene, which may be a read error. V gene TRBV14 combines with J gene TRBJ2-1, with D possibly matching TRBD2 (5 bases). The germline CDR1 and CDR2 sequences are SGHDN and FVKESK. This CDR3 has 14 amino acids. The CDR3 bases are TGTGCCAGCAGTCAAGACGGGGTCTACAATGAGCAGTTCTTC. Protein sequence: CASSQDGVYNEQFF. The full variable domain, in which reference TRBV14 and TRBJ2-1 provide the parts outside the CDR3, is EAGVTQFPSHSVIEKGQTVTLRCDPISGHDNLYWYRRVMGKEIKFLLHFVKESKQDESGMPNNRFLAERTGGTYSTLKVQPAELEDSGVYFCASSQDGVYNEQFFGPGTRLTVL.

The rearrangement links TRBV6-5 to TRBJ1-2; TRBD1 is a possible D gene (5 bases). The CDR3 runs 14 residues. Germline V gives CDR1 MNHEY, CDR2 SVGAGI. V lost 2 bases and J lost 7, with 14 bases in between. The CDR3 bases are TGTGCCAGCAGTTACGCAGTAGCAGGGTCTGGCTACACCTTC. Protein sequence: CASSYAVAGSGYTF.

The V gene is TRBV6-5, the J gene TRBJ1-2; a weak D match, TRBD1 (6 bases). CDR3 length: 13 residues. V shed 5 bases and J shed 0 bases, with 7 bases lying between them. CDR1 is MNHEY and CDR2 is SVGAGI in the germline V gene. CDR3 nucleotides: TGTGCCAGCAGTCGGACAGCTAACTATGGCTACACCTTC. This gives the protein CASSRTANYGYTF.

The chain links TRBV9 to TRBJ2-7; possibly TRBD2 for D (5 bases). Deletions cut 4 bases from V and 6 bases from J, with 20 bases between. The CDR3 runs 15 residues. Germline loops: CDR1 SGDLS, CDR2 YYNGEE. The CDR3 DNA reads TGTGCCAGCAGCTTTCAGACTAATACCCCTACCGAGCAGTACTTC. Its protein is CASSFQTNTPTEQYF.

The chain carries TRBV15 and TRBJ2-3; D ambiguous. Germline CDR1 and CDR2: LNHNV and YYDKDF (reference sequence). The CDR3 is made up of 16 amino acids. The germline V and J ends were trimmed by 1 base and 2 bases, with 13 bases remaining between them. The CDR3 sequence: CATSRGFTLPTDTQYF. CDR3 nucleotide sequence: TGTGCCACCAGCAGAGGATTCACTTTACCCACAGATACGCAGTATTTT.

This chain joins TRBV21-1 and TRBJ1-2; TRBD1 was called by the table and not checked on the DNA. TRBV21-1 is listed as a pseudogene. This CDR3 spans 13 amino acids. The DNA for the CDR3 is TGTGCCAGCCACGGGGACAGGGACTATGGCTACACCTTC. Translating it yields CASHGDRDYGYTF.

The rearrangement joins TRBV18 to TRBJ2-3; D remains unclear. CDR3 length equals 12 residues. Trimming cost V 5 bases and J 0 bases, with 3 bases left between them. CDR1 KGHSH and CDR2 LQKENI come from the germline V gene. The CDR3 loop is CASSSSTDTQYF. DNA of the CDR3: TGTGCCAGCTCATCTAGCACAGATACGCAGTATTTT.

V is TRBV4-2 and J is TRBJ1-2; TRBD1 matches at 9 bases. The J segment lost 8 bases and the V segment lost 4 bases, leaving 8 bases of the junction unmatched. Germline V lookup: CDR1 LGHNA, CDR2 YNFKEQ. The CDR3 is made up of 14 amino acids. The CDR3 sequence is CASSPRTGDLGYTF. CDR3 coding DNA: TGTGCCAGCAGCCCGAGGACAGGGGATTTAGGCTACACCTTC.

This chain links TRBV6-9 with TRBJ1-1; TRBD1 is a possible D gene (5 bases). This CDR3 has 18 residues. V was pared by 5 bases and J by 4 bases, with 26 bases between. The V gene's germline CDR1 is MNHGY and CDR2 SVAAGI. The DNA of the CDR3 is TGTGCCAGCAGTACCACCAACAGGTTCGTAGGTTGTCGCACTGAAGCTTTCTTT. Translated: CASSTTNRFVGCRTEAFF.

The chain links TRBV19 to TRBJ1-2; D is possibly TRBD1 (6 bases). Trimming stripped 5 bases from V and 4 bases from J, with 17 bases between. CDR1 and CDR2 from the germline V gene are LNHDA and SQIVND (reference sequence). This CDR3 has 15 residues. The CDR3 sequence: CASSLSFTGIYGYTF. In DNA, the CDR3 is TGTGCCAGTAGTCTCTCATTTACAGGGATCTATGGCTACACCTTC.

This clone was recorded once. The rearrangement uses TRBV7-2 and TRBJ1-4; TRBD1 aligns across 9 bases. V shed 4 bases and J 8 bases; nucleotides not matched to a gene: 11. The CDR3 loop spans 16 amino acids. In germline, CDR1 is SGHTA, CDR2 FQGNSA. CDR3 loop: CASSWLLGQGEEKLFF. DNA of the CDR3: TGTGCCAGCAGCTGGCTTCTGGGACAGGGTGAGGAAAAACTGTTTTTT.